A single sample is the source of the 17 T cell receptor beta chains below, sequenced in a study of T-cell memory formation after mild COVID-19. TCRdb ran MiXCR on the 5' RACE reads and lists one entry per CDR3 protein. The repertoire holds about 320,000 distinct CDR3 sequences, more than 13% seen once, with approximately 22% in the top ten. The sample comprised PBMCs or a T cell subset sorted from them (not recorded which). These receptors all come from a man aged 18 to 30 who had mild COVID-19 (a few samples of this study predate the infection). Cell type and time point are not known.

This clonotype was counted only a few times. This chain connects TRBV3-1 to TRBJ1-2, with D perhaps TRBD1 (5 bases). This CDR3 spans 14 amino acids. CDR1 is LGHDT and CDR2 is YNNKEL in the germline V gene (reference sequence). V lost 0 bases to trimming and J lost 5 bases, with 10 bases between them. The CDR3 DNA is TGTGCCAGCAGCCAAGAAAGGGGCAAATATGGCTACACCTTC. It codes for CASSQERGKYGYTF.

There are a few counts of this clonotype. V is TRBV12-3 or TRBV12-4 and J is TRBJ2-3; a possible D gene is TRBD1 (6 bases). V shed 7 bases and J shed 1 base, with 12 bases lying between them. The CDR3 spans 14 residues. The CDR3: CASKRPGGTDTQYF. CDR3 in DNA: TGTGCCAGCAAGAGGCCAGGGGGCACAGATACGCAGTATTTT.

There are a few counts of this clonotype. The CDR3 nucleotides are TGTGCCTGGGGGGACGGCTCCACAGATACGCAGTATTTT. This encodes CAWGDGSTDTQYF. The V gene is TRBV30, the J gene TRBJ2-3; TRBD1 or TRBD2 may be the D gene (5 bases each). The CDR3 length is 13 residues. Germline CDR1 reads GTSNPN; CDR2 reads SVGIG (reference sequence). V was cut by 5 bases and J by 2 bases, with 11 bases left in between.

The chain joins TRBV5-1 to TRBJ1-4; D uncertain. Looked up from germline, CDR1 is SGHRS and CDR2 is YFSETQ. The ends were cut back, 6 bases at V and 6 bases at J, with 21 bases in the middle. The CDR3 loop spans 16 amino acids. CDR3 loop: CASTPFGGDGDEKLFF. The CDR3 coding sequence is TGCGCCAGCACCCCGTTCGGAGGAGATGGGGATGAAAAACTGTTTTTT.

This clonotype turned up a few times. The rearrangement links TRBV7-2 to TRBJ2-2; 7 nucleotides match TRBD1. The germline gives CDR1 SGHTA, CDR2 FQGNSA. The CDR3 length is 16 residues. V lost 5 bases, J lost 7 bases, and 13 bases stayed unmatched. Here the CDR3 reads CASSRYGQVYGGELFF. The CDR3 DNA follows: TGTGCCAGCAGCCGTTATGGACAGGTCTACGGCGGGGAGCTGTTTTTT.

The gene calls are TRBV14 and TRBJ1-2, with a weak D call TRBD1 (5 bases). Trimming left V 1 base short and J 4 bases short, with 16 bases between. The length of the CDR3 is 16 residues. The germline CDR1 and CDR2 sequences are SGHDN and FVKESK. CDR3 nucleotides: TGTGCCAGCAGCCAAGTCCGGGGGGACCCTGTCTATGGCTACACCTTC. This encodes CASSQVRGDPVYGYTF. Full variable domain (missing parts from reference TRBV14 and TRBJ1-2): EAGVTQFPSHSVIEKGQTVTLRCDPISGHDNLYWYRRVMGKEIKFLLHFVKESKQDESGMPNNRFLAERTGGTYSTLKVQPAELEDSGVYFCASSQVRGDPVYGYTFGSGTRLTVV.

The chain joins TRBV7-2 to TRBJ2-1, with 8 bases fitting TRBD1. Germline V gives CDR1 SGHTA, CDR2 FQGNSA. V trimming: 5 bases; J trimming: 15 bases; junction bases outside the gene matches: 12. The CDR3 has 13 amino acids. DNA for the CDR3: TGTGCCAGCAGCCCCGGACAGGGCCCCGTTGCGTTCTTC. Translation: CASSPGQGPVAFF.

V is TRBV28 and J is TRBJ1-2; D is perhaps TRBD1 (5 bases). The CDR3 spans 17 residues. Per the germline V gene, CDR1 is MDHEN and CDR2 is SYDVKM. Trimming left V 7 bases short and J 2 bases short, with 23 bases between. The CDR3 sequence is CASTISGWGIINYGYTF. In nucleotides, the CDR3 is TGTGCCAGCACCATCTCGGGGTGGGGGATAATAAACTATGGCTACACCTTC.

The DNA for the CDR3 is TGTGCCAGCAGCCGGACAGGGGACGGGGAGCTGTTTTTT. It yields the protein CASSRTGDGELFF. The V call is TRBV9, the J call TRBJ2-2; 9 bases are a match to TRBD1. V shed 4 bases and J 7 bases; nucleotides not matched to a gene: 2. CDR3 size: 13 residues. Germline V lookup: CDR1 SGDLS, CDR2 YYNGEE.

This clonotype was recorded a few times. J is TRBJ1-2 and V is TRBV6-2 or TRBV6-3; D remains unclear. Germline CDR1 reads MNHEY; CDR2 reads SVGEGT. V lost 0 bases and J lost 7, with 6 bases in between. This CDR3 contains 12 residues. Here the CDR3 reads CASSYSLSGYTF. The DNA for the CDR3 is TGTGCCAGCAGTTACTCCCTCAGTGGCTACACCTTC.

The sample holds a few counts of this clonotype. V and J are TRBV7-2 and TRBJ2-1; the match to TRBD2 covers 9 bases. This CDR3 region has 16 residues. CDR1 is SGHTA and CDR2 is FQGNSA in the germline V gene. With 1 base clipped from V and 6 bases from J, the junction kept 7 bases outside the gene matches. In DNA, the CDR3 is TGTGCCAGCAGCTTAGTTTTAAGCGGGAGGTTCAATGAGCAGTTCTTC. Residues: CASSLVLSGRFNEQFF.

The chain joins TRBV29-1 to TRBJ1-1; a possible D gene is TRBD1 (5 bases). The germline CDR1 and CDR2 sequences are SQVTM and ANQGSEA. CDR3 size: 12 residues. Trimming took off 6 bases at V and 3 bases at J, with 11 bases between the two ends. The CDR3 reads CSVNWGDTEAFF. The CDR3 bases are TGCAGCGTCAATTGGGGGGACACTGAAGCTTTCTTT.

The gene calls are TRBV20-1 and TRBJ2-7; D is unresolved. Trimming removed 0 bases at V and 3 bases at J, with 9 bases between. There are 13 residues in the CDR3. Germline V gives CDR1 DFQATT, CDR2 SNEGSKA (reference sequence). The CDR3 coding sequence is TGCAGTGCTAGAGATCGGTCCAACTACGAGCAGTACTTC. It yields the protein CSARDRSNYEQYF.

CDR3 residues: CASSLLVRDTQYF. The CDR3 nucleotides are TGTGCCAGCAGCTTGCTAGTGAGAGATACGCAGTATTTT. The chain couples TRBV11-2 to TRBJ2-3; D not resolved. V was trimmed by 3 bases and J by 5 bases, leaving 9 bases between them. Per germline, CDR1 SGHAT and CDR2 FQNNGV. This CDR3 comprises 13 residues.

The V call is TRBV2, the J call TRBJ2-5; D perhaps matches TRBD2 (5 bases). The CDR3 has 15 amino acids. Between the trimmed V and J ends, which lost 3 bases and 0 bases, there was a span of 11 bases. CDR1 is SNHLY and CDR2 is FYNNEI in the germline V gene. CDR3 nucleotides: TGTGCCAGCAGTGAGCGCGGGCCGTACCAAGAGACCCAGTACTTC. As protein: CASSERGPYQETQYF.

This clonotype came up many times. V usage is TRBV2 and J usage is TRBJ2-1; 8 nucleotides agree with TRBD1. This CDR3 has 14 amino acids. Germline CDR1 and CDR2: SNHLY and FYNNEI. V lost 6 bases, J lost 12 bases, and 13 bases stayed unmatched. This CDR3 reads CASSPGQEGVRQFF. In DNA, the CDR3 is TGTGCCAGCAGCCCGGGACAGGAGGGGGTAAGGCAGTTCTTC.

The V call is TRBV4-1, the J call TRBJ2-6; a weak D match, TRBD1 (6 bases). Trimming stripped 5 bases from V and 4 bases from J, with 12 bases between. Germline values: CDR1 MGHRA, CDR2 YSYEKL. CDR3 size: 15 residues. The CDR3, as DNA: TGCGCCAGCAGCGCAGGGGCCGGGGGGGCCAACGTCCTGACTTTC. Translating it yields CASSAGAGGANVLTF.